One T cell receptor beta chain is described in this entry. This specimen comes from a study of neurological immune-mediated disorders. Using its own MiXCR run on the 5' RACE reads, TCRdb lists one record per CDR3 protein. Among 28,000 or so distinct CDR3 sequences listed, under 25% were seen once. CDR3 length: 12 residues. J was trimmed by 10 bases and V by 2 bases; bases with no gene match: 2. Germline lookup yields CDR1 SSHAT and CDR2 FNYEAQ (reference sequence). Unsorted libraries were prepared from 2 million PBMCs held at -80 C. What was sequenced was PBMCs. This clonotype originated in a woman aged 55-70 years in good health. V usage is TRBV7-7 and J usage is TRBJ2-1, with 7 bases aligning to TRBD2. The DNA for the CDR3 is TGTGCCAGCAGCTTAACAGCGGGGGAGCAGTTCTTC. Protein product: CASSLTAGEQFF.